A single sample is the source of the 29 T cell receptor beta chains below, sequenced in a study of monozygotic twins with inflammatory bowel disease. TCRdb derives one entry per CDR3 protein from the 5' RACE reads, leaving out DNA. The sample table includes about 210,000 distinct CDR3 sequences. The sample comprised blood. Source of these receptors: a human donor with ulcerative colitis or Crohn's disease, or a healthy co-twin of an affected twin (not recorded which).

The rearrangement joins TRBV11-2 to TRBJ1-1; without DNA, the TCRdb call of TRBD1 cannot be checked. The germline V gene has CDR1 SGHAT and CDR2 FQNNGV. CDR3 size: 15 residues. CDR3 in amino acids: CASSLASSQGQEAFF.

The J gene is TRBJ1-2, the V gene TRBV27. CDR3 length: 16 amino acids. Germline V lookup: CDR1 MNHEY, CDR2 SMNVEV (reference sequence). The CDR3 protein is CASSSSAGGTNYGYTF.

This sequence joins TRBV20-1 and TRBJ1-6; TCRdb reports TRBD1, a call that lacks DNA to check it against. Germline V lookup: CDR1 DFQATT, CDR2 SNEGSKA (reference sequence). The CDR3 consists of 13 residues. The CDR3 region is CSARVRGDSPLHF.

The chain links TRBV4-1 to TRBJ2-1. Germline V CDR1 and CDR2: MGHRA, YSYEKL. This CDR3 spans 12 amino acids. The CDR3 is CASSQEVGEQFF.

This rearrangement joins TRBV19 to TRBJ1-1; TCRdb calls TRBD1, which cannot be checked without DNA. This CDR3 has 13 residues. Looked up from germline, CDR1 is LNHDA and CDR2 is SQIVND (reference sequence). The CDR3 sequence is CASSDRVNTEAFF. The full variable domain, its missing parts supplied by reference TRBV19 and TRBJ1-1, is DGGITQSPKYLFRKEGQNVTLSCEQNLNHDAMYWYRQDPGQGLRLIYYSQIVNDFQKGDIAEGYSVSREKKESFPLTVTSAQKNPTAFYLCASSDRVNTEAFFGQGTRLTVV.

The rearrangement uses TRBV12-3 or TRBV12-4 and TRBJ2-1; the TCRdb D gene call, TRBD2, has no DNA to confirm it. The CDR3 contains 14 residues. Here the CDR3 reads CASSWAGPGNEQFF.

V gene TRBV6-6 combines with J gene TRBJ1-3. The CDR3 sequence is 12 residues long. Per germline, CDR1 MNHNY and CDR2 SVGAGI (reference sequence). The CDR3 protein is CATRWGGNTIYF.

This chain connects TRBV28 to TRBJ2-5; TCRdb names TRBD2, which stays unverified in the absence of DNA. The germline V gene encodes CDR1 MDHEN and CDR2 SYDVKM. The CDR3 has 14 residues. This CDR3 is CASSPTLARETQYF.

V usage is TRBV5-1 and J usage is TRBJ2-1. Germline-derived CDR1 and CDR2 are SGHRS and YFSETQ. The CDR3 covers 15 residues. The CDR3 sequence is CASSLARPDRDEQFF.

V is TRBV5-1 and J is TRBJ2-7. Germline V gene data show CDR1 as SGHRS and CDR2 as YFSETQ. The CDR3 totals 17 residues. The CDR3 spells CASKLSLDSHSFYEQYF.

V usage is TRBV20-1 and J usage is TRBJ1-1. Looked up from germline, CDR1 is DFQATT and CDR2 is SNEGSKA (reference sequence). CDR3 size: 13 residues. Here the CDR3 reads CSAPVPVNTEAFF.

The J gene is TRBJ1-4, the V gene TRBV5-1; the TRBD1 assignment by TCRdb is unverifiable without DNA. The germline V gene encodes CDR1 SGHRS and CDR2 YFSETQ. The CDR3 has 15 amino acids. This CDR3 reads CASSLIQGPDEKLFF.

The chain carries TRBV4-2 and TRBJ2-5; TCRdb names TRBD1, which stays unverified in the absence of DNA. The length of the CDR3 is 15 residues. The germline V gene encodes CDR1 LGHNA and CDR2 YNFKEQ. CDR3 protein: CASSQGQGKGETQYF.

The chain combines TRBV10-3 with TRBJ2-5; TCRdb selects TRBD2, and the lack of DNA leaves this call unchecked. CDR3 length: 12 residues. Germline V gene lookup returns CDR1 ENHRY and CDR2 SYGVKD. The CDR3 spells CAISESSGPQYF.

The chain links TRBV7-9 to TRBJ2-1. Germline V gene data show CDR1 as SEHNR and CDR2 as FQNEAQ (reference sequence). This CDR3 has 15 amino acids. CDR3 amino acids: CASSLQVGSYNEQFF.

This chain links TRBV5-1 with TRBJ1-5; absent DNA, TCRdb's TRBD1 call cannot be checked. From germline, CDR1 is SGHRS and CDR2 YFSETQ. The CDR3 totals 15 residues. The chain's CDR3 is CASSAEGGSNQPQHF.

The chain is built from TRBV20-1 and TRBJ2-3; the D call of TRBD2 rests on TCRdb alone, since no DNA is present to check it. The germline gives CDR1 DFQATT, CDR2 SNEGSKA (reference sequence). This CDR3 has 15 residues. The CDR3 protein is CSASRRTIESDTQYF.

The chain uses TRBV24-1 and TRBJ2-1; TCRdb proposes TRBD1, but this gene call is untestable without DNA. The germline V gene encodes CDR1 KGHDR and CDR2 SFDVKD. The CDR3 is 14 residues long. CDR3: CATSEGQGYNEQFF.

The chain carries TRBV4-1 and TRBJ1-5; the D call from TCRdb, TRBD1, cannot be confirmed without DNA. The CDR3 extends over 17 amino acids. The V gene's germline CDR1 is MGHRA and CDR2 YSYEKL. This chain's CDR3 is CASSPLDLVPGNQPQHF.

The J gene is TRBJ2-1, the V gene TRBV7-9; TCRdb's D gene call, TRBD2, goes unchecked for lack of DNA. Germline CDR1 reads SEHNR; CDR2 reads FQNEAQ (reference sequence). The CDR3 sequence is 13 residues long. The CDR3 loop reads CASAQRETNEQFF. Full variable domain (missing parts from reference TRBV7-9 and TRBJ2-1): DTGVSQNPRHKITKRGQNVTFRCDPISEHNRLYWYRQTLGQGPEFLTYFQNEAQLEKSRLLSDRFSAERPKGSFSTLEIQRTEQGDSAMYLCASAQRETNEQFFGPGTRLTVL.

The rearrangement links TRBV6-6 to TRBJ2-7; the TCRdb call, TRBD1, lacks DNA for checking. In germline, CDR1 is MNHNY, CDR2 SVGAGI (reference sequence). The CDR3 consists of 14 residues. CDR3: CASRSDRGRNEQYF.

The chain combines TRBV7-9 with TRBJ1-6; no DNA is available, so the TRBD1 call from TCRdb remains unchecked. The germline CDR1 and CDR2 sequences are SEHNR and FQNEAQ (reference sequence). The CDR3 loop spans 17 amino acids. CDR3 residues: CASSDTRTGPTYSPLHF. Drawing the rest from reference TRBV7-9 and TRBJ1-6, the complete variable domain is DTGVSQNPRHKITKRGQNVTFRCDPISEHNRLYWYRQTLGQGPEFLTYFQNEAQLEKSRLLSDRFSAERPKGSFSTLEIQRTEQGDSAMYLCASSDTRTGPTYSPLHFGNGTRLTVT.

This chain uses TRBV20-1 with TRBJ2-7. Germline loops: CDR1 DFQATT, CDR2 SNEGSKA (reference sequence). The CDR3 contains 16 residues. CDR3 in amino acids: CSARDGRKRTTYEQYF.

The genes are TRBV12-3 or TRBV12-4 and TRBJ1-5; with no DNA, the TCRdb D assignment of TRBD1 cannot be verified. This CDR3 spans 13 amino acids. This CDR3 reads CASSSGQTQPQHF.

The V call is TRBV29-1, the J call TRBJ1-6. The CDR3 is made up of 13 amino acids. Germline V CDR1 and CDR2: SQVTM, ANQGSEA. The CDR3 region is CSVAWQSNSPLHF.

The rearrangement joins TRBV5-6 to TRBJ2-5; the D call of TRBD1 rests on TCRdb alone, since no DNA is present to check it. From germline, CDR1 is SGHDT and CDR2 YYEEEE. This CDR3 contains 13 residues. This CDR3 is CASSDRVKETQYF.

V is TRBV7-9 and J is TRBJ1-1. Germline CDR1 SEHNR, CDR2 FQNEAQ (reference sequence). The CDR3 sequence is 14 residues long. The CDR3 sequence: CASRKLVLNTEAFF.

The V and J genes are TRBV10-2 and TRBJ2-3; the D call of TRBD2 rests on TCRdb alone, since no DNA is present to check it. The germline V gene has CDR1 WSHSY and CDR2 SAAADI. CDR3 length equals 14 residues. CDR3 sequence reads: CASKTSGDADTQYF.

The chain uses TRBV4-1 and TRBJ2-3; TCRdb proposes TRBD1, but this gene call is untestable without DNA. The length of the CDR3 is 14 residues. CDR1 is MGHRA and CDR2 is YSYEKL in the germline V gene. This CDR3 reads CASSPGLTGVTQYF.